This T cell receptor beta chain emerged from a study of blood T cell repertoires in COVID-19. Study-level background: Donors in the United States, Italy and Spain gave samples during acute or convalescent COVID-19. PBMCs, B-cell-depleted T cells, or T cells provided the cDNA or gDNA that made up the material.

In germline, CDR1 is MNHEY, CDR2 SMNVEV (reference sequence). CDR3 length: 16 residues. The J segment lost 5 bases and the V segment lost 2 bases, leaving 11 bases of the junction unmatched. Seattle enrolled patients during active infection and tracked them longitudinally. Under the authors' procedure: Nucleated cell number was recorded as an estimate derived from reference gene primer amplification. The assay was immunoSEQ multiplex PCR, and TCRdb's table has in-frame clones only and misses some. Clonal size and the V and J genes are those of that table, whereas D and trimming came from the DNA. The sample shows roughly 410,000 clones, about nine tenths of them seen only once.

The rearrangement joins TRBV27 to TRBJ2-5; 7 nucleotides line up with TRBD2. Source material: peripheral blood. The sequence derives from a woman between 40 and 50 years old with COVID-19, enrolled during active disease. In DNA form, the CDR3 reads TGTGCCAGCAGTTTAAGGACGGGAGGAGGCCCGGAGACCCAGTACTTC. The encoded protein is CASSLRTGGGPETQYF.